The clone carrying this T cell receptor beta chain showed up just once. CDR3 size: 18 residues. In germline, CDR1 is MNHEY, CDR2 SMNVEV (reference sequence). Between the trimmed V and J ends, which lost 4 bases and 6 bases, there was a span of 22 bases. Sequencing used immunoSEQ multiplex PCR; TCRdb keeps in-frame clones, though not all of them. The data show about 240,000 clones, 75% to 90% seen once. These data belong to a study of blood T cell repertoires in COVID-19. The J gene is TRBJ1-6, the V gene TRBV27; weak D call: TRBD1 (5 bases). The receptor comes from a woman in her sixties or seventies with active or convalescent COVID-19. The sequencing sample was made of peripheral blood. The CDR3: CASSYGRGAGRGNSPLHF. As DNA, the CDR3 is TGTGCCAGCAGTTATGGGCGAGGAGCTGGGAGGGGTAATTCACCCCTCCACTTT.